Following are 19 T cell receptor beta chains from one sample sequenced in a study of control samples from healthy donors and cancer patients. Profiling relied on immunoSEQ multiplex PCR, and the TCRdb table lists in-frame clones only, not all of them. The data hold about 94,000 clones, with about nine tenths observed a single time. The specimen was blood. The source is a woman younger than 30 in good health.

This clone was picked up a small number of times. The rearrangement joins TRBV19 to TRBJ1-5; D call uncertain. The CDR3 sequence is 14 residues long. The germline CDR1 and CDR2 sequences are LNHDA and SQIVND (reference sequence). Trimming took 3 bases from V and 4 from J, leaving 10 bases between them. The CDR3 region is CASSIDTDNQPQHF. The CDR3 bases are TGTGCCAGTAGTATTGATACAGATAATCAGCCCCAGCATTTT.

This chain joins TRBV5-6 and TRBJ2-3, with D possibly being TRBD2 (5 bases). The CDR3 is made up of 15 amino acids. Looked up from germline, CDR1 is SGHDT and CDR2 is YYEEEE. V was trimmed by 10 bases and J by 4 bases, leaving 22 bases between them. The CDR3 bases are TGTGCCTCTTCTCTGGAGGTATTTAGAGCAGATACGCAGTATTTT. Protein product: CASSLEVFRADTQYF.

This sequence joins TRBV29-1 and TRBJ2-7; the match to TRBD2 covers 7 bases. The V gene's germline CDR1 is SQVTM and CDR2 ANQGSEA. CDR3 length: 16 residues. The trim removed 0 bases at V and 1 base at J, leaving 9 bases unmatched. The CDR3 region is CSVEDAGVRGSYEQYF. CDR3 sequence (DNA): TGCAGCGTTGAAGATGCGGGAGTGCGCGGATCCTACGAGCAGTACTTC.

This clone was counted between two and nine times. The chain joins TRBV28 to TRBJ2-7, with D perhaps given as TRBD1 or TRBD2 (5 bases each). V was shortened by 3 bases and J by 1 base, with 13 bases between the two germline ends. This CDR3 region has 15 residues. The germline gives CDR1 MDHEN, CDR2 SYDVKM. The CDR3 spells CASSFGAVGSYEQYF. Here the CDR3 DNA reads TGTGCCAGCAGTTTCGGGGCTGTTGGATCCTACGAGCAGTACTTC. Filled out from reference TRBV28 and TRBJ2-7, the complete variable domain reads DVKVTQSSRYLVKRTGEKVFLECVQDMDHENMFWYRQDPGLGLRLIYFSYDVKMKEKGDIPEGYSVSREKKERFSLILESASTNQTSMYLCASSFGAVGSYEQYFGPGTRLTVT.

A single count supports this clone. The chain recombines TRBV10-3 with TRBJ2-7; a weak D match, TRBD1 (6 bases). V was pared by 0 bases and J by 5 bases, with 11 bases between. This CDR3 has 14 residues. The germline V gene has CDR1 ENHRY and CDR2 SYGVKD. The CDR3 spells CAISESGTSHEQYF. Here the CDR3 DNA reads TGTGCCATCAGTGAGTCGGGGACAAGCCACGAGCAGTACTTC.

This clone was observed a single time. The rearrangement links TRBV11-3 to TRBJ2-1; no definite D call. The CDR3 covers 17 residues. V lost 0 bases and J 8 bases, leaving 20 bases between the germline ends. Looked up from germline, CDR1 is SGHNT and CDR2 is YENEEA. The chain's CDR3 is CASSLEGKALFGDEQFF. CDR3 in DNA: TGTGCCAGCAGCTTAGAAGGCAAGGCGCTCTTTGGGGATGAGCAGTTCTTC. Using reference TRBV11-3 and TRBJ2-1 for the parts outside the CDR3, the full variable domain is EAGVVQSPRYKIIEKKQPVAFWCNPISGHNTLYWYLQNLGQGPELLIRYENEEAVDDSQLPKDRFSAERLKGVDSTLKIQPAELGDSAVYLCASSLEGKALFGDEQFFGPGTRLTVL.

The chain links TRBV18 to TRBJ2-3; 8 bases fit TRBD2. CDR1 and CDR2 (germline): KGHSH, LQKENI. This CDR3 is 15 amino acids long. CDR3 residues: CASPPGGSRTDTQYF. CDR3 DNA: TGTGCTTCACCGCCGGGGGGGAGCCGCACAGATACGCAGTATTTT.

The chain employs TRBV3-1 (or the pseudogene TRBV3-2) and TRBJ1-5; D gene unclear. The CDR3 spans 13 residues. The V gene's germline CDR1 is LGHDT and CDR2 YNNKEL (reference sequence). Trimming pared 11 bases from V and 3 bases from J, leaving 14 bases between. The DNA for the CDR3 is TGTGCCCCCGGCGGGAGGGTCAATCAGCCCCAGCATTTT. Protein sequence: CAPGGRVNQPQHF.

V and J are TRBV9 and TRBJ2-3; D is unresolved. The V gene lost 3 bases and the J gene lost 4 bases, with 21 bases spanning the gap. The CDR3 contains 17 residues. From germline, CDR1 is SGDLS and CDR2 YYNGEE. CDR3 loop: CASSADRLRASSDTQYF. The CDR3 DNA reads TGTGCCAGCAGCGCGGATAGACTTAGAGCAAGCTCAGATACGCAGTATTTT.

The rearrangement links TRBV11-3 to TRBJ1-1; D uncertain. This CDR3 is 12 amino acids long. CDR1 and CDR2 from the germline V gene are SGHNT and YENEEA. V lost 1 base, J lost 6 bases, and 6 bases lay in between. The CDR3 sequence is CASSLGEAEAFF. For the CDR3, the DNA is TGTGCCAGCAGCTTAGGTGAAGCTGAAGCTTTCTTT.

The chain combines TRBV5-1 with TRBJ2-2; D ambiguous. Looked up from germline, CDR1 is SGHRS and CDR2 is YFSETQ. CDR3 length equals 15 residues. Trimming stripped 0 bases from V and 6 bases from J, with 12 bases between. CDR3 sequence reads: CASSLAISGAGELFF. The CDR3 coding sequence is TGCGCCAGCAGCTTGGCCATAAGTGGGGCCGGGGAGCTGTTTTTT.

CDR3 residues: CASSPNQGQEAFF. The CDR3 region has the DNA TGTGCCAGCAGCCCAAACCAGGGGCAGGAAGCTTTCTTT. The V call is TRBV12-3 or TRBV12-4, the J call TRBJ1-1; tentatively, D is TRBD1 (6 bases). V dropped 6 bases and J dropped 8 bases, with 16 bases sitting between them. This CDR3 contains 13 residues.

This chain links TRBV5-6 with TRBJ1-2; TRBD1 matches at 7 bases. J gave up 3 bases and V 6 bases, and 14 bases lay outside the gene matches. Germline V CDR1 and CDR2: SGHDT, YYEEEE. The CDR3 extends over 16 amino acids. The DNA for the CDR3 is TGTGCCAGCACGAATGAACGGGGACAGAACTACTATGGCTACACCTTC. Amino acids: CASTNERGQNYYGYTF. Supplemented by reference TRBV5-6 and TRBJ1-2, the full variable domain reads DAGVTQSPTHLIKTRGQQVTLRCSPKSGHDTVSWYQQALGQGPQFIFQYYEEEERQRGNFPDRFSGHQFPNYSSELNVNALLLGDSALYLCASTNERGQNYYGYTFGSGTRLTVV.

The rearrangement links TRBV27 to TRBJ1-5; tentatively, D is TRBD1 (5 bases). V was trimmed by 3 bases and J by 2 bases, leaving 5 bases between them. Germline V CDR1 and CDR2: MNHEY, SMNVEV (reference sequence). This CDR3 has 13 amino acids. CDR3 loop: CASSLTGNQPQHF. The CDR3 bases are TGTGCCAGCAGTTTGACAGGCAATCAGCCCCAGCATTTT.

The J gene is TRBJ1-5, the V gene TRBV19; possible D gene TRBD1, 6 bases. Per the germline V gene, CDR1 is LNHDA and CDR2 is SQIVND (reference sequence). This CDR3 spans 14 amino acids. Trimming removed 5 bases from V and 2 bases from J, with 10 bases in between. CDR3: CASSVQGGNQPQHF. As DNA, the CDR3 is TGTGCCAGTAGTGTACAGGGTGGCAATCAGCCCCAGCATTTT. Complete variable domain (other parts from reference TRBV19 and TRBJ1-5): DGGITQSPKYLFRKEGQNVTLSCEQNLNHDAMYWYRQDPGQGLRLIYYSQIVNDFQKGDIAEGYSVSREKKESFPLTVTSAQKNPTAFYLCASSVQGGNQPQHFGDGTRLSIL.

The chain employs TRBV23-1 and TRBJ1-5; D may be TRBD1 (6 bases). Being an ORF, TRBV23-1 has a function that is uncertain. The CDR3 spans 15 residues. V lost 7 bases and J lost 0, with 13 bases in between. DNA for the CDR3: TGCGCCAGCAAGAGGGGGGGACTTAGCAATCAGCCCCAGCATTTT. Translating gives CASKRGGLSNQPQHF.

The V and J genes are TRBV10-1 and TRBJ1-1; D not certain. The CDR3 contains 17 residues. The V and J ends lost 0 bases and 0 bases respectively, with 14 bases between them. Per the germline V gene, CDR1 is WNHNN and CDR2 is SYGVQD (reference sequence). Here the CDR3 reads CASSESGMNIMNTEAFF. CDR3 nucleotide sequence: TGCGCCAGCAGTGAGTCGGGAATGAACATAATGAACACTGAAGCTTTCTTT.

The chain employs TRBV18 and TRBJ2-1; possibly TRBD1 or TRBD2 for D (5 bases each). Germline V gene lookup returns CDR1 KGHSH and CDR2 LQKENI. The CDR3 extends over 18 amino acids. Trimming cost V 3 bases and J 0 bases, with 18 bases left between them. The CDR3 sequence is CASSPRDAASSSYNEQFF. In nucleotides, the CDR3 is TGTGCCAGCTCACCCCGGGACGCAGCCTCAAGCTCCTACAATGAGCAGTTCTTC.

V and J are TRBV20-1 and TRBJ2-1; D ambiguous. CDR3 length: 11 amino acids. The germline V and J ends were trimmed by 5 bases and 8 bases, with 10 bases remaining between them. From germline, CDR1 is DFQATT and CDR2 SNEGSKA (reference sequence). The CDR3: CSAPITHEQFF. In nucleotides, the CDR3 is TGCAGTGCTCCAATTACGCATGAGCAGTTCTTC.